The clone carrying this TCR beta chain was seen a single time. The method was immunoSEQ multiplex PCR; TCRdb's version includes in-frame clones alone and lacks a portion of them. The sample includes over 75,000 clones, 83% of them seen just once. The data derive from a study of radiotherapy plus CTLA-4 blockade in lung cancer. The receptor was derived from a human donor with non-small cell lung cancer who had stable disease on radiotherapy plus ipilimumab. This sample comprised peripheral blood, obtained from a patient treated with radiotherapy plus ipilimumab.

This CDR3 reads CASSGASGSADTQYF. CDR3 bases: TGTGCCAGCAGTGGTGCTAGCGGGAGCGCAGATACGCAGTATTTT. The chain is built from TRBV2 and TRBJ2-3; 10 positions match TRBD2. Trimming at V came to 4 bases and at J to 4 bases, leaving 5 bases not matched to a gene. The length of the CDR3 is 15 residues. Germline CDR1 is SNHLY and CDR2 is FYNNEI.